This T cell receptor (beta chain) was recorded in a study of Ad26.COV2.S vaccination and SARS-CoV-2 variants. As for treatment: around 19 received Ad26.COV2.S at low or high dose, single or two shots; 5 received placebo; per-sample allocation not given. Samples came from day 63 after the first vaccine or placebo injection. Ad26.COV2.S expressed prefusion-stabilized spike from the original Wuhan strain. TCRdb keeps only in-frame clones here, not all; method: immunoSEQ multiplex PCR. Of roughly 500,000 clones listed, 87% were seen once; the top ten hold 13%. The CDR3 runs 12 residues. Germline loops: CDR1 SQVTM, CDR2 ANQGSEA. V lost 7 bases to trimming and J lost 1 base, with 8 bases between them.

J is TRBJ2-1 and V is TRBV29-1; no firm D call. Sequenced here: peripheral blood, sampled in a trial of Ad26.COV2.S vaccine versus placebo. This TCR was recovered from a person between 18 and 65 years old who received the Ad26.COV2.S COVID-19 vaccine or a placebo. The CDR3 nucleotides read TGCAGCGGTATAGGGTCCTACAATGAGCAGTTCTTC. Amino acid sequence: CSGIGSYNEQFF.